Reported below is one T cell receptor beta chain. Data came from immunoSEQ multiplex PCR; TCRdb stores just in-frame clones and leaves some out. Of hundreds of thousands of clones listed, about 87% are singletons. These data are taken from a study of blood T cell repertoires in COVID-19. Sequenced input: peripheral blood. This receptor was taken from a woman aged 45 to 65 who had recovered from COVID-19.

The CDR3: CASSPEQAYNEQFF. CDR3 DNA sequence: TGTGCCAGCAGCCCCGAGCAAGCGTACAATGAGCAGTTCTTC. This chain uses TRBV7-3 with TRBJ2-1; unclear D gene. V lost 5 bases to trimming and J lost 4 bases, with 12 bases between them. Germline CDR1 SGHTA, CDR2 FQGTGA. The CDR3 length is 14 residues.